Listed below are T cell receptor beta chains from one sample, sequenced in a study of regulatory dendritic cells for organ transplantation. The protocol was immunoSEQ multiplex PCR, while the TCRdb copy is restricted to in-frame clones and leaves out a portion. The table has under 35,000 clones, less than 85% seen once. The sequencing input was naive CD8+ T cells from blood. These receptors were obtained from a human donor in good health. Both conserved end residues are part of each CDR3. The D gene is left open where the match is weak. Some rows mark clone size as missing; the rest say once, few, many or name a class of expanded clone.

clone size: few
J gene: TRBJ1-3
CDR3 length: 16
D gene: -
V gene: TRBV7-9
CDR3 DNA: TGTGCCAGCAGCTTAGGGGACACGGACTCTGGAAACACCATATATTTT
CDR3 protein: CASSLGDTDSGNTIYF

clone size: -
J gene: TRBJ1-2
CDR3 length: 15
D gene: -
V gene: TRBV11-1
CDR3 DNA: TGTGCCAGCAGCTTATCTTTGGGGCCCAACTATGGCTACACCTTC
CDR3 protein: CASSLSLGPNYGYTF

clone size: once
J gene: TRBJ2-1
CDR3 length: 17
D gene: TRBD2
V gene: TRBV9
CDR3 DNA: TGTGCCAGCAGCCCTAGCGGGGGGACAGGGCCTTACAATGAGCAGTTCTTC
CDR3 protein: CASSPSGGTGPYNEQFF

clone size: -
J gene: TRBJ2-7
CDR3 length: 15
D gene: -
V gene: TRBV4-1
CDR3 DNA: TGCGCCAGCAGCCAAGAGACAGTGTCCCTTAGGGAGCAGTACTTC
CDR3 protein: CASSQETVSLREQYF

clone size: -
J gene: TRBJ2-6
CDR3 length: 18
D gene: TRBD2
V gene: TRBV19
CDR3 DNA: TGTGCCAGTAGTATCTCGGGAGGCCCCCGCTCTGGGGCCAACGTCCTGACTTTC
CDR3 protein: CASSISGGPRSGANVLTF

clone size: -
J gene: TRBJ1-5
CDR3 length: 18
D gene: TRBD1
V gene: TRBV4-3
CDR3 DNA: TGCGCCAGCAGCCAAGATCCCCGACAGGGCTCCGGCAATCAGCCCCAGCATTTT
CDR3 protein: CASSQDPRQGSGNQPQHF

clone size: -
J gene: TRBJ1-2
CDR3 length: 15
D gene: TRBD1
V gene: TRBV7-9
CDR3 DNA: TGTGCCAGCAGCCCGTTGGACAGGGATAACTATGGCTACACCTTC
CDR3 protein: CASSPLDRDNYGYTF

clone size: -
J gene: TRBJ2-7
CDR3 length: 14
D gene: TRBD2
V gene: TRBV7-6
CDR3 DNA: TGTGCCAGCAGCTTAGGGGGGGGTAACGGCGAGCAGTACTTC
CDR3 protein: CASSLGGGNGEQYF

clone size: -
J gene: TRBJ2-5
CDR3 length: 14
D gene: -
V gene: TRBV2
CDR3 DNA: TGTGCCAGCAGTGAACCCAGCGGCCAAGAGACCCAGTACTTC
CDR3 protein: CASSEPSGQETQYF

clone size: -
J gene: TRBJ2-2
CDR3 length: 13
D gene: -
V gene: TRBV27
CDR3 DNA: TGTGCCAGCAGTTTATTAGACACCGGGGAGCTGTTTTTT
CDR3 protein: CASSLLDTGELFF

clone size: -
J gene: TRBJ1-2
CDR3 length: 14
D gene: -
V gene: TRBV9
CDR3 DNA: TGTGCCAGCAGCCCTTCCGGGACATTCTATGGCTACACCTTC
CDR3 protein: CASSPSGTFYGYTF

clone size: -
J gene: TRBJ2-7
CDR3 length: 14
D gene: -
V gene: TRBV5-4
CDR3 DNA: TGTGCCAGCAGCTTATTACAGGACTCCTACGAGCAGTACTTC
CDR3 protein: CASSLLQDSYEQYF

clone size: -
J gene: TRBJ1-1
CDR3 length: 12
D gene: -
V gene: TRBV19
CDR3 DNA: TGTGCCAGTAGTGCCAGGGTGACTGAAGCTTTCTTT
CDR3 protein: CASSARVTEAFF

clone size: -
J gene: TRBJ1-2
CDR3 length: 13
D gene: -
V gene: TRBV6-6
CDR3 DNA: TGTGCCAGCAGTTACTCGATGGGGGCGGCGGGCACCTTC
CDR3 protein: CASSYSMGAAGTF

clone size: -
J gene: TRBJ1-5
CDR3 length: 15
D gene: -
V gene: TRBV21-1
CDR3 DNA: TGTGCCAGCAGCAAAGTTATGTATGGCAATCAGCCCCAGCATTTT
CDR3 protein: CASSKVMYGNQPQHF

clone size: once
J gene: TRBJ2-3
CDR3 length: 15
D gene: TRBD1
V gene: TRBV6-5
CDR3 DNA: TGTGCCAGCAGATTTCGGACAGGGAACACAGATACGCAGTATTTT
CDR3 protein: CASRFRTGNTDTQYF

clone size: -
J gene: TRBJ2-1
CDR3 length: 17
D gene: TRBD1
V gene: TRBV5-6
CDR3 DNA: TGTGCCAGCAGCTTGGGTATTGGGACAGGGGCTTACAATGAGCAGTTCTTC
CDR3 protein: CASSLGIGTGAYNEQFF

clone size: -
J gene: TRBJ2-1
CDR3 length: 15
D gene: -
V gene: TRBV9
CDR3 DNA: TGTGCCAGCACCTCTTCCCCCGGTCCGGACAATGAGCAGTTCTTC
CDR3 protein: CASTSSPGPDNEQFF

clone size: few
J gene: TRBJ2-3
CDR3 length: 15
D gene: TRBD1
V gene: TRBV2
CDR3 DNA: TGTGCCAGCAACCCGGGACAGGGACAAACAGATACGCAGTATTTT
CDR3 protein: CASNPGQGQTDTQYF

clone size: -
J gene: TRBJ1-3
CDR3 length: 15
D gene: TRBD1
V gene: TRBV9
CDR3 DNA: TGTGCCAGCAGCGCTCGGGACAGCTCTGGAAACACCATATATTTT
CDR3 protein: CASSARDSSGNTIYF

clone size: -
J gene: TRBJ1-2
CDR3 length: 15
D gene: -
V gene: TRBV6-6
CDR3 DNA: TGTGCCAGCAGTTACCTCAGGGGTCCTAACTATGGCTACACCTTC
CDR3 protein: CASSYLRGPNYGYTF

clone size: -
J gene: TRBJ2-7
CDR3 length: 14
D gene: TRBD2
V gene: TRBV5-5
CDR3 DNA: TGTGCCAGCAGCTTACCAGAGCGGGACTACGAGCAGTACTTC
CDR3 protein: CASSLPERDYEQYF

clone size: -
J gene: TRBJ2-1
CDR3 length: 15
D gene: -
V gene: TRBV7-8
CDR3 DNA: TGTGCCAGCAGCCCCGGTCTGAGCTCCTACAATGAGCAGTTCTTC
CDR3 protein: CASSPGLSSYNEQFF

clone size: -
J gene: TRBJ1-1
CDR3 length: 17
D gene: TRBD1
V gene: TRBV5-6
CDR3 DNA: TGTGCCAGCAGCTTGGCTAGGGACAGGGCTATGAACACTGAAGCTTTCTTT
CDR3 protein: CASSLARDRAMNTEAFF

clone size: -
J gene: TRBJ2-7
CDR3 length: 15
D gene: TRBD1
V gene: TRBV10-3
CDR3 DNA: TGTGCCATCAGTGAGTCAAGGACAGGGGTCCCAGGGCAGTACTTC
CDR3 protein: CAISESRTGVPGQYF

clone size: -
J gene: TRBJ2-5
CDR3 length: 16
D gene: -
V gene: TRBV2
CDR3 DNA: TGTGCCAGCAGAGAGTCTCCTAGCGTAAGGGAGGAGACCCAGTACTTC
CDR3 protein: CASRESPSVREETQYF

clone size: -
J gene: TRBJ2-1
CDR3 length: 15
D gene: TRBD1
V gene: TRBV7-9
CDR3 DNA: TGTGCCAGCAGCCCCGGGACAGGTCTTTTCAATGAGCAGTTCTTC
CDR3 protein: CASSPGTGLFNEQFF